The present entry profiles one T cell receptor beta chain with its context. Its specificity is unknown. The assay was immunoSEQ multiplex PCR, and TCRdb's table has in-frame clones only and misses some. The repertoire holds about 99,000 clones, more than 75% seen once, with over 0.75% in the top ten. Germline V CDR1 and CDR2: MDHEN, SYDVKM. This CDR3 region has 12 residues. Between the trimmed V and J ends, which lost 8 bases and 4 bases, there was a span of 8 bases. The source of the sample is a study of T cell clones after liver transplantation. About the research overall: Patients counted as tolerant after at least one year off all immunosuppression, enzymes not exceeding twice normal. Samples came pre-transplant, pre-randomization before withdrawal, and post-randomization after withdrawal ended. Study conclusions and caveats: Donor-reactive sequences fell more than third party-reactive ones, suggesting partial deletion. Post-transplant, graft-donor-reactive CD4 TCRbeta sequences in blood dropped significantly in 5 of 8 subjects.

J is TRBJ1-4 and V is TRBV28, with D tentatively TRBD1 (5 bases). The receptor comes from a human donor who received a liver transplant. Sequencing was performed on CD4+ T cells from blood, taken before liver transplant. The DNA for the CDR3 is TGTGCCAGCGGGACGGTTAATGAAAAACTGTTTTTT. Protein product: CASGTVNEKLFF. The full variable domain, completed using reference TRBV28 and TRBJ1-4, is DVKVTQSSRYLVKRTGEKVFLECVQDMDHENMFWYRQDPGLGLRLIYFSYDVKMKEKGDIPEGYSVSREKKERFSLILESASTNQTSMYLCASGTVNEKLFFGSGTQLSVL.